Reported below is one T cell receptor beta chain. Sequencing used immunoSEQ multiplex PCR; TCRdb keeps in-frame clones, though not all of them. The table includes 45,000 to 65,000 clones, roughly 92% detected once. The data derive from a study of T cell changes during pregnancy in multiple sclerosis. Germline assignment: CDR1 MNHEY and CDR2 SMNVEV (reference sequence). This CDR3 region has 12 residues. The V and J ends lost 5 bases and 8 bases respectively, with 9 bases between them. The rearrangement links TRBV27 to TRBJ1-4; D gene ambiguous. This material consisted of CD8+ T cells from peripheral blood mononuclear cells, taken in the third trimester of pregnancy. This clonotype was sampled from a female donor with multiple sclerosis, enrolled in a pregnancy study. CDR3 sequence: CASSPGWEKLFF. In DNA form, the CDR3 reads TGTGCCAGCAGTCCGGGGTGGGAAAAACTGTTTTTT.